This TCR beta chain appears in the sequencing data of a study of graft-versus-host responses after intestinal transplantation. This CDR3 contains 11 residues. Germline V gene data show CDR1 as MNHEY and CDR2 as SVGAGI. The V gene lost 6 bases and the J gene lost 8 bases, with 11 bases spanning the gap. Here immunoSEQ multiplex PCR was the method, and the copy in TCRdb shows in-frame clones only, minus some. The sample yields 20,000 or so clones, around 85% seen once. This receptor was taken from a human patient who received an intestinal transplant, so some T cells may come from the graft donor. The rearrangement links TRBV6-5 to TRBJ2-7; D is unclear. The sequences come from PBMCs, collected roughly 450 days after intestinal transplant. The CDR3 region has the DNA TGTGCCAGCAGCCGCGCCTCAAAGCAGTACTTC. Translated, it gives CASSRASKQYF.